This record covers a single TCR beta chain. A single record per CDR3 protein comes from TCRdb applying MiXCR to the 5' RACE reads. Among hundreds of thousands of distinct CDR3 sequences listed, 15% to 20% were seen once. The data were obtained in a study of T-cell memory formation after mild COVID-19. Across the whole study: For the most part, TCR clusters were specific to one donor.

Germline lookup yields CDR1 DFQATT and CDR2 SNEGSKA (reference sequence). V lost 1 base, J lost 1 base, and 10 bases lay in between. This CDR3 spans 14 amino acids. Input material: PBMCs or a T cell subset sorted from them (not recorded which). The gene calls are TRBV20-1 and TRBJ1-2; D possibly corresponds to TRBD1 (6 bases). The TCR originated in a man aged 18 to 30 who had mild COVID-19 (a few samples of this study predate the infection). Cell type and time point are not known. Here the CDR3 DNA reads TGCAGTGCTAGAGGTGGGGGGCGTAACTATGGCTACACCTTC. This gives the protein CSARGGGRNYGYTF.